What follows are 13 T cell receptor beta chains derived from one specimen sequenced in a study of blood T cells in healthy people across ages. With a J-beta primer mix and a sample-barcoded 5' primer, a second PCR ran 7 to 11 cycles. TCRdb reprocessed the 5' RACE reads with MiXCR, giving one entry per CDR3 protein. The data hold around 2 million distinct CDR3 sequences, with 35% to 50% observed a single time. Material: blood. The source of these receptors is a human donor in good health.

The gene calls are TRBV6-6 and TRBJ1-6, with D hard to call. This CDR3 spans 14 amino acids. Germline values: CDR1 MNHNY, CDR2 SVGAGI (reference sequence). The ends were cut back, 0 bases at V and 5 bases at J, with 5 bases in the middle. CDR3 DNA sequence: TGTGCCAGCAGTTACTCGGGGAATAATTCACCCCTCCACTTT. Translation gives CASSYSGNNSPLHF.

The genes are TRBV25-1 and TRBJ1-6; no clear D. Germline assignment: CDR1 MGHDK and CDR2 SYGVNS. The CDR3 is 15 residues long. V was clipped by 3 bases and J by 10 bases, with 16 bases between them. The CDR3, as DNA: TGTGCCAGCAGTGACAGCGTGAGCCCCCACTCACCCCTCCACTTT. It codes for CASSDSVSPHSPLHF.

This clonotype was seen a few times. V gene TRBV11-2 combines with J gene TRBJ2-3; no definite D call. V was pared by 5 bases and J by 2 bases, with 14 bases between. Germline-derived CDR1 and CDR2 are SGHAT and FQNNGV. The CDR3 totals 15 residues. Here the CDR3 DNA reads TGTGCCAGCAGCGGCAGTAGGCTAGTCACAGATACGCAGTATTTT. This translates into CASSGSRLVTDTQYF. The variable domain in full, completed from reference TRBV11-2 and TRBJ2-3, reads EAGVAQSPRYKIIEKRQSVAFWCNPISGHATLYWYQQILGQGPKLLIQFQNNGVVDDSQLPKDRFSAERLKGVDSTLKIQPAKLEDSAVYLCASSGSRLVTDTQYFGPGTRLTVL.

This clonotype has a handful of counts. The rearrangement uses TRBV11-3 and TRBJ2-3; a possible D gene is TRBD1 (5 bases). Germline loops: CDR1 SGHNT, CDR2 YENEEA. The CDR3 has 14 residues. The V gene lost 5 bases and the J gene lost 4 bases, with 13 bases spanning the gap. CDR3 residues: CASSLHRLADTQYF. In DNA form, the CDR3 reads TGTGCCAGCAGCCTACACAGGTTGGCAGATACGCAGTATTTT. Filled out from reference TRBV11-3 and TRBJ2-3, the complete variable domain reads EAGVVQSPRYKIIEKKQPVAFWCNPISGHNTLYWYLQNLGQGPELLIRYENEEAVDDSQLPKDRFSAERLKGVDSTLKIQPAELGDSAVYLCASSLHRLADTQYFGPGTRLTVL.

The chain has TRBV7-3 and TRBJ2-5, with D perhaps given as TRBD1 or TRBD2 (5 bases each). This CDR3 spans 15 amino acids. Germline V gene sequence: CDR1 SGHTA, CDR2 FQGTGA. V lost 2 bases, J lost 5 bases, and 15 bases lay in between. The CDR3 reads CASSLHGGMGETQYF. The CDR3 DNA sequence: TGTGCCAGCAGCTTACATGGGGGAATGGGGGAGACCCAGTACTTC.

This clonotype was counted only a few times. CDR3 in amino acids: CASSYSTSGGRHEYF. In DNA, the CDR3 is TGTGCCAGCAGTTACTCTACTAGCGGGGGACGCCATGAGTATTTT. The chain recombines TRBV6-2 or TRBV6-3 with TRBJ2-3; 11 bases are shared with TRBD2. J lost 13 bases, V lost 0 bases, and 9 bases had no gene match. Germline V CDR1 and CDR2: MNHEY, SVGEGT. The CDR3 sequence is 15 residues long.

The gene calls are TRBV28 and TRBJ2-4; tentative D call: TRBD1 (6 bases). TRBJ2-7 explains the end of the DNA better; the J call may be wrong. This CDR3 spans 16 amino acids. In germline, CDR1 is MDHEN, CDR2 SYDVKM. CDR3 loop: CASSFLPSRGRYEQYF. The CDR3 DNA follows: TGTGCCAGCAGTTTTCTCCCGTCCAGGGGTAGGTACGAGCAGTACTTC.

This clonotype showed up just a few times. V is TRBV7-3 and J is TRBJ1-5, with 7 positions matching TRBD1. The germline CDR1 and CDR2 sequences are SGHTA and FQGTGA. Trimming took 7 bases from V and 4 from J; bases not matched to a gene: 4. There are 13 residues in the CDR3. CDR3 residues: CASKGAANQPQHF. In nucleotides, the CDR3 is TGTGCCAGCAAGGGGGCCGCAAATCAGCCCCAGCATTTT. Looking up the rest from reference TRBV7-3 and TRBJ1-5 gives the full variable domain: GAGVSQTPSNKVTEKGKYVELRCDPISGHTALYWYRQSLGQGPEFLIYFQGTGAADDSGLPNDRFFAVRPEGSVSTLKIQRTERGDSAVYLCASKGAANQPQHFGDGTRLSIL.

This clonotype was detected ten times or more. The V and J genes are TRBV5-1 and TRBJ2-5; 7 bases match TRBD1. The CDR3 loop spans 15 amino acids. CDR1 and CDR2 from the germline V gene are SGHRS and YFSETQ. V lost 3 bases, J lost 0 bases, and 5 bases stayed unmatched. The CDR3 spells CASSSGQQYQETQYF. The DNA for the CDR3 is TGCGCCAGCAGCTCGGGACAGCAGTACCAAGAGACCCAGTACTTC.

The chain uses TRBV4-1 and TRBJ1-1, with 8 bases identical to TRBD1. The germline V gene has CDR1 MGHRA and CDR2 YSYEKL. V lost 4 bases, J lost 5 bases, and 9 bases stayed unmatched. The CDR3 has 15 residues. The CDR3 region has the DNA TGCGCCAGCAGCCCTACCAGGGGGCGAGGTACTGAAGCTTTCTTT. Protein: CASSPTRGRGTEAFF.

Many counts were recorded for this clonotype. This chain uses TRBV10-3 with TRBJ2-5; D ambiguous. The CDR3 has 14 residues. Trimming removed 0 bases at V and 4 bases at J, with 9 bases between. CDR1 ENHRY and CDR2 SYGVKD come from the germline V gene. The CDR3 DNA is TGTGCCATCAGTGAGTCGGGGATTGGAGAGACCCAGTACTTC. Translation: CAISESGIGETQYF.

As to this clonotype: A much larger clone lies a single base off, so this may be a read error. The CDR3 DNA reads TGCAGCGTTGCAGGGGTCTATGGCTACACCTTC. Translated: CSVAGVYGYTF. The rearrangement uses TRBV29-1 and TRBJ1-2; tentative D call: TRBD1 (6 bases). The V gene's germline CDR1 is SQVTM and CDR2 ANQGSEA. The CDR3 runs to 11 residues. The V end lost 4 bases, the J end lost 4 bases, and 7 bases lay between the germline ends.

There are a few counts of this clonotype. The CDR3 nucleotides are TGTGCCAGCAGCTACGGCCAGTTAACCTATGGCTACACCTTC. It encodes CASSYGQLTYGYTF. This chain connects TRBV7-2 to TRBJ1-2; D is ambiguous. The V gene lost 4 bases and the J gene lost 4 bases, with 13 bases spanning the gap. Germline values: CDR1 SGHTA, CDR2 FQGNSA. There are 14 residues in the CDR3.